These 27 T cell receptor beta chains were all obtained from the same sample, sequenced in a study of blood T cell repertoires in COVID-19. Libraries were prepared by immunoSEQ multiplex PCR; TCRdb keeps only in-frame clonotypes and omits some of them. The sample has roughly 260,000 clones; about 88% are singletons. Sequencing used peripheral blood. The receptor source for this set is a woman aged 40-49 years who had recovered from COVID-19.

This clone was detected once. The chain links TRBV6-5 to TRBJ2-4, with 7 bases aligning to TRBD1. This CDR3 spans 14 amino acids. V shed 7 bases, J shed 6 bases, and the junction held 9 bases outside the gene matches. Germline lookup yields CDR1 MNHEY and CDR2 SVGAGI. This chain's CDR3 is CASTPTGQGNIQYF. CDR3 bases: TGTGCCAGCACCCCGACAGGGCAGGGAAACATTCAGTACTTC.

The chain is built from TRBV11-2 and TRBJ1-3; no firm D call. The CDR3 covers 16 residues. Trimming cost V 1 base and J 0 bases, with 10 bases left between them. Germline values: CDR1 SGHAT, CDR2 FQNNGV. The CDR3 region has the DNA TGTGCCAGCAGCTTAGCCTGGGCCATCTCTGGAAACACCATATATTTT. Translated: CASSLAWAISGNTIYF. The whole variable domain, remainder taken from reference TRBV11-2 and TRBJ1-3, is EAGVAQSPRYKIIEKRQSVAFWCNPISGHATLYWYQQILGQGPKLLIQFQNNGVVDDSQLPKDRFSAERLKGVDSTLKIQPAKLEDSAVYLCASSLAWAISGNTIYFGEGSWLTVV.

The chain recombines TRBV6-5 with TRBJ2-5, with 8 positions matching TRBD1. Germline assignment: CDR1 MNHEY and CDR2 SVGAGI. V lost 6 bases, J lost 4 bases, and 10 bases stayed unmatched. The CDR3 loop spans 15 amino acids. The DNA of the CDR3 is TGTGCCAGCAGGCTGTCTGGACAGGGCGGAGAGACCCAGTACTTC. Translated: CASRLSGQGGETQYF.

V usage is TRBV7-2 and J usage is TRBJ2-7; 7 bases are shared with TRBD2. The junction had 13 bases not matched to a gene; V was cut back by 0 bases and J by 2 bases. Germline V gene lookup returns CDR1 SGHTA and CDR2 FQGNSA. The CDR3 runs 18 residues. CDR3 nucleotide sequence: TGTGCCAGCAGCTTAGCGGCCCCCTCGCTAGCGGAGGCCTACGAGCAGTACTTC. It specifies CASSLAAPSLAEAYEQYF.

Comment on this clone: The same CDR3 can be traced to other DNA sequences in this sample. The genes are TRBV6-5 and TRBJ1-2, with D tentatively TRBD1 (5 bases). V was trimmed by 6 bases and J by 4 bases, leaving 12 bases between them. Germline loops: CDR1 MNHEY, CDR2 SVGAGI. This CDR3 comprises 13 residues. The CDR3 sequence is CASSRDSPYGYTF. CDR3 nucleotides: TGTGCCAGCAGCCGCGACAGTCCCTATGGCTACACCTTC.

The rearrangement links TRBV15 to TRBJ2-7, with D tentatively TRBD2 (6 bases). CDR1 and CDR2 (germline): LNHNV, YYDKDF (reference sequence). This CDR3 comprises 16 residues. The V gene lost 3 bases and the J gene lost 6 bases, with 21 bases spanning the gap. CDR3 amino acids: CATSSKKTRSWGEQYF. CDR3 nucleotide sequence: TGTGCCACCAGCAGTAAAAAGACTAGGTCTTGGGGCGAGCAGTACTTC.

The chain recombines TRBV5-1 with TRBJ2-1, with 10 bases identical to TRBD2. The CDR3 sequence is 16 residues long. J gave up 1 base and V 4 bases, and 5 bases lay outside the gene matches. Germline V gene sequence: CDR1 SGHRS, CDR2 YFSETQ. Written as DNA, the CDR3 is TGCGCCAGCAGCAGACTAGCGGGCCTATCCTACAATGAGCAGTTCTTC. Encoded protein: CASSRLAGLSYNEQFF. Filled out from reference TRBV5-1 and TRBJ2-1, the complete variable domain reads KAGVTQTPRYLIKTRGQQVTLSCSPISGHRSVSWYQQTPGQGLQFLFEYFSETQRNKGNFPGRFSGRQFSNSRSEMNVSTLELGDSALYLCASSRLAGLSYNEQFFGPGTRLTVL.

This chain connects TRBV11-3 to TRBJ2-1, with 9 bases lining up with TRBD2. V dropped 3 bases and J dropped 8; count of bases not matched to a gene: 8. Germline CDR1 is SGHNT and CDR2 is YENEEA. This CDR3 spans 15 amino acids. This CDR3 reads CASSFVASGKDEQFF. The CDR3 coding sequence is TGTGCCAGCAGCTTTGTTGCTAGCGGGAAAGATGAGCAGTTCTTC.

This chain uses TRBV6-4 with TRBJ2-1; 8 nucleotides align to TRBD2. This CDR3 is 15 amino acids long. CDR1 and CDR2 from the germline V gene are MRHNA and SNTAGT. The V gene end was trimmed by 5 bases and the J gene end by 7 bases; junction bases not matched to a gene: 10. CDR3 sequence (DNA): TGTGCCAGCAGTTCCATAGCGGGATATTCGAATGAGCAGTTCTTC. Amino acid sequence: CASSSIAGYSNEQFF.

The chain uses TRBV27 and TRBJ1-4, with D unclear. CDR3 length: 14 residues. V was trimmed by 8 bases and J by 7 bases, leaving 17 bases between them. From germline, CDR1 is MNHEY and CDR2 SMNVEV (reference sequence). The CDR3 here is CASGTQVGSEKLFF. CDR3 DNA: TGTGCCAGCGGTACGCAGGTTGGTTCTGAAAAACTGTTTTTT.

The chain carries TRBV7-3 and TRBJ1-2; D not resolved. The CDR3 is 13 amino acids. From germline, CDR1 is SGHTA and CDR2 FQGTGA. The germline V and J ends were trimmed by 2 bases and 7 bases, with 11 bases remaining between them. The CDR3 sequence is CASSLEPQTGYTF. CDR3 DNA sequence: TGTGCCAGCAGCTTAGAGCCCCAAACTGGCTACACCTTC.

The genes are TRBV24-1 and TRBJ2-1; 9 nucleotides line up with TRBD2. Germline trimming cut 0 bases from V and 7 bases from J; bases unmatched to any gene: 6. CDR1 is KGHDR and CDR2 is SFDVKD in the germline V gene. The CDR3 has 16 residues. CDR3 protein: CATSDLLASGVNEQFF. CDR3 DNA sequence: TGTGCCACCAGTGATTTGCTGGCTAGCGGGGTTAATGAGCAGTTCTTC.

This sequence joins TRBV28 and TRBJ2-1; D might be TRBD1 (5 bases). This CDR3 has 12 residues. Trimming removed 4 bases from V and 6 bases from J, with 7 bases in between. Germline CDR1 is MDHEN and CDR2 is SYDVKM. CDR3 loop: CASSSQGNEQFF. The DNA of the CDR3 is TGTGCCAGCAGTTCTCAGGGCAATGAGCAGTTCTTC. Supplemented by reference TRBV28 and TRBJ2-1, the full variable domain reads DVKVTQSSRYLVKRTGEKVFLECVQDMDHENMFWYRQDPGLGLRLIYFSYDVKMKEKGDIPEGYSVSREKKERFSLILESASTNQTSMYLCASSSQGNEQFFGPGTRLTVL.

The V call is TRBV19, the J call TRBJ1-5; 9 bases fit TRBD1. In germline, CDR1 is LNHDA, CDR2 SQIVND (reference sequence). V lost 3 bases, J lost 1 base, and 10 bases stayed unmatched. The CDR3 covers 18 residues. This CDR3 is CASSMTGGVGLSNQPQHF. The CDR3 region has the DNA TGTGCCAGTAGTATGACAGGGGGGGTCGGATTGAGCAATCAGCCCCAGCATTTT.

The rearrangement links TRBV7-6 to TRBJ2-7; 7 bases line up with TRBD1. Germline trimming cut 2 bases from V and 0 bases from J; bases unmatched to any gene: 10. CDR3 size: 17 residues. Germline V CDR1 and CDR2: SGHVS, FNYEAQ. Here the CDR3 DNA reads TGTGCCAGCAGCTTATTGTCTCCCGGGACAGTCTCCTACGAGCAGTACTTC. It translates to CASSLLSPGTVSYEQYF.

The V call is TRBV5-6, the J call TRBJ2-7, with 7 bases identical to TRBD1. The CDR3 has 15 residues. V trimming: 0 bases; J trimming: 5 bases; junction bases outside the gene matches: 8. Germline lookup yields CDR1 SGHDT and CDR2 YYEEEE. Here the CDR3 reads CASSLAERGRDEQYF. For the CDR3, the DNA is TGTGCCAGCAGCTTGGCGGAAAGGGGGCGCGACGAGCAGTACTTC.

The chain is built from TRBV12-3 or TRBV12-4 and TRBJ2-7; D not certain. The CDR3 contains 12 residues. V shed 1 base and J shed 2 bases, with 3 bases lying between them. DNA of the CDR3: TGTGCCAGCAGTTTAGTTACCTACGAGCAGTACTTC. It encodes CASSLVTYEQYF.

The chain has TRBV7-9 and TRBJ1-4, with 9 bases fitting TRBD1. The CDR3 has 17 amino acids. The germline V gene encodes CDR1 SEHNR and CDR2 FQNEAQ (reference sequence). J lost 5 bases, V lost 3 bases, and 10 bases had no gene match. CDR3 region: CASSLGQGEGWNEKLFF. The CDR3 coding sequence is TGTGCCAGCAGCTTGGGACAGGGTGAGGGTTGGAATGAAAAACTGTTTTTT. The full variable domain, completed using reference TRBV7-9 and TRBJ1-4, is DTGVSQNPRHKITKRGQNVTFRCDPISEHNRLYWYRQTLGQGPEFLTYFQNEAQLEKSRLLSDRFSAERPKGSFSTLEIQRTEQGDSAMYLCASSLGQGEGWNEKLFFGSGTQLSVL.

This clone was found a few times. The CDR3 nucleotides read TGTGCCAGCAGCTCCTCATCAAAGGTCAGGTACGAGCAGTACTTC. Amino acid sequence: CASSSSSKVRYEQYF. The chain uses TRBV13 and TRBJ2-7, with no clear D. V dropped 4 bases and J dropped 4 bases, with 17 bases sitting between them. The length of the CDR3 is 15 residues. CDR1 and CDR2 (germline): PRHDT, FYEKMQ (reference sequence).

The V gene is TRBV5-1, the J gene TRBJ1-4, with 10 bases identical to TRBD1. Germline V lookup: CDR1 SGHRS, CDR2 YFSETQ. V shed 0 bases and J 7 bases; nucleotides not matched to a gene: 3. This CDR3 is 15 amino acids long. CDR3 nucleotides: TGCGCCAGCAGCTTGGGGGGACAGGGGTTTGAAAAACTGTTTTTT. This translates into CASSLGGQGFEKLFF.

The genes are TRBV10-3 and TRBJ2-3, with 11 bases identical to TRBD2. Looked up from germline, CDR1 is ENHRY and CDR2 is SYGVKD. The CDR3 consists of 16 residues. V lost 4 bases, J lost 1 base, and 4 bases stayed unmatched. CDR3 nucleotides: TGTGCCATCAGTGGGACTAGCGGGCCTCGCACAGATACGCAGTATTTT. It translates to CAISGTSGPRTDTQYF.

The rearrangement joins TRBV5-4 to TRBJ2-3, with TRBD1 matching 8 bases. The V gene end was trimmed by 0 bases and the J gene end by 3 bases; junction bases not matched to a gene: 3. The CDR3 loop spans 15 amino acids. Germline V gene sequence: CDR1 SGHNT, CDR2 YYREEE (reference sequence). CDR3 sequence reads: CASSLGRGRTDTQYF. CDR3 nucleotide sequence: TGTGCCAGCAGCTTGGGCAGGGGGCGGACAGATACGCAGTATTTT.

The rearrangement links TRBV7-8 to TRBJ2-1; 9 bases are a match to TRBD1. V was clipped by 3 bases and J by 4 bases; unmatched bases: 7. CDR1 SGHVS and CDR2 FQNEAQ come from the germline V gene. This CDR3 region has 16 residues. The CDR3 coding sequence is TGTGCCAGCAGCTTGAGGACGGGACAGGGTTACAATGAGCAGTTCTTC. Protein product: CASSLRTGQGYNEQFF. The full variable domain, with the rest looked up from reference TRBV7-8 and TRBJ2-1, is GAGVSQSPRYKVAKRGQDVALRCDPISGHVSLFWYQQALGQGPEFLTYFQNEAQLDKSGLPSDRFFAERPEGSVSTLKIQRTQQEDSAVYLCASSLRTGQGYNEQFFGPGTRLTVL.

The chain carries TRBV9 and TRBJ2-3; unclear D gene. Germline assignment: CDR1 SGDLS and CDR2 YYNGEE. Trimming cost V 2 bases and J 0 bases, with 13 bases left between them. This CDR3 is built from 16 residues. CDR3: CASSVGLQSSTDTQYF. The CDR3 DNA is TGTGCCAGCAGCGTCGGATTACAGTCTAGCACAGATACGCAGTATTTT.

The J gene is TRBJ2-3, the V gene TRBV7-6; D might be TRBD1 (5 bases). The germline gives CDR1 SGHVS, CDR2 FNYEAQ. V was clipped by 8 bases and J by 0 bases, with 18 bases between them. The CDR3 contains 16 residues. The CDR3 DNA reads TGTGCCAGCGGAGAGAGGACACGTGCTAGCACAGATACGCAGTATTTT. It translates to CASGERTRASTDTQYF.

The DNA of the CDR3 is TGTGCCAGCAGTAGCAGGGAGGTGAACAATCAGCCCCAGCATTTT. Protein: CASSSREVNNQPQHF. The chain uses TRBV6-6 and TRBJ1-5, with a possible D match to TRBD1 (5 bases). Germline CDR1 is MNHNY and CDR2 is SVGAGI (reference sequence). The length of the CDR3 is 15 residues. V was trimmed by 5 bases and J by 3 bases, leaving 14 bases between them.

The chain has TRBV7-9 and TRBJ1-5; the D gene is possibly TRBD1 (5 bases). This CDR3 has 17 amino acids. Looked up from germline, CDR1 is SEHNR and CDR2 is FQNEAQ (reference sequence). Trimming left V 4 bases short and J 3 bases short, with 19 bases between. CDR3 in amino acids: CASSSVSGQSANQPQHF. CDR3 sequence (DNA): TGTGCCAGCAGCTCAGTGTCAGGGCAGAGTGCCAATCAGCCCCAGCATTTT.